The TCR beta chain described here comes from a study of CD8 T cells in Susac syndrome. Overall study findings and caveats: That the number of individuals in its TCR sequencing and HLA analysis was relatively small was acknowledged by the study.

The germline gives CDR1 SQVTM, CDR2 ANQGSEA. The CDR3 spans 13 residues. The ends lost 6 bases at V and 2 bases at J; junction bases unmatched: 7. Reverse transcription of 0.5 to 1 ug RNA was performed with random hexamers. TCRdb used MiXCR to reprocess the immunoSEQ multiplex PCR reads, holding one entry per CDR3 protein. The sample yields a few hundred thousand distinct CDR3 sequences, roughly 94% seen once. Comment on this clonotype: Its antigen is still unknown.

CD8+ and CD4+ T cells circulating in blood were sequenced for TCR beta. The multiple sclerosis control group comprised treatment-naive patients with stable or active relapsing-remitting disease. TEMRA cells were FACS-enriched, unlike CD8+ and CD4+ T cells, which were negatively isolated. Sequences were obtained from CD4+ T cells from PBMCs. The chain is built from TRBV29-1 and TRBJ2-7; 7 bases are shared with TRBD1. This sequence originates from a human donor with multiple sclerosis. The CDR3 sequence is CSVSGQPAYEQYF. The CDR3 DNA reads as TGCAGCGTGTCGGGACAGCCTGCCTACGAGCAGTACTTC.